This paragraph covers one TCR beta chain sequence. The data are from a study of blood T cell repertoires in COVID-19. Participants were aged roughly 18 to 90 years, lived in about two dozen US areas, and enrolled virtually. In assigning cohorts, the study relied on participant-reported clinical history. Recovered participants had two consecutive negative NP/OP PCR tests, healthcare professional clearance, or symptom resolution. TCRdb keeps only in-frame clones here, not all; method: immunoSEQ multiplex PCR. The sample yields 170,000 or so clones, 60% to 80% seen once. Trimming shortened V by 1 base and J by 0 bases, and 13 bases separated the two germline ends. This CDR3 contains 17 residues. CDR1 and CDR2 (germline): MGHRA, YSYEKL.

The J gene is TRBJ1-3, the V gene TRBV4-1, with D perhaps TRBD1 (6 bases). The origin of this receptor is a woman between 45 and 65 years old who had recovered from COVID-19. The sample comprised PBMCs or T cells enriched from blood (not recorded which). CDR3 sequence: CASSQGRGRGSGNTIYF. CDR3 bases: TGCGCCAGCAGCCAAGGGCGTGGCAGGGGCTCTGGAAACACCATATATTTT.